This TCR beta chain was identified in a study of shared clonotypes between healthy human individuals. Findings and caveats of the study: Read depth was anticipated to influence clonotype sharing among donors.

The CDR3 is 11 residues long. V gave up 6 bases and J gave up 10 bases, with 10 bases separating them. Germline-derived CDR1 and CDR2 are MNHEY and SMNVEV (reference sequence). Concerning this clone itself: Its specificity is not known. At the DNA level, this CDR3 is encoded by other sequences in the same sample as well.

Assay used: immunoSEQ multiplex PCR; TCRdb lists only in-frame clones, some missing. Seen here are about 2.1 million clones, approximately 94% observed once, and the top ten hold about 1.5%. Naive CD8 populations comprised CD45RO-negative cells positively selected for CCR7, excluding terminally differentiated effector memory CD45RA+ cells. This TCR came from a man younger than 35 in good health. Some clones in this sample may be carry-over from other donors' samples. The sample was naive CD8+ T cells from PBMCs. The gene calls are TRBV27 and TRBJ2-1; D unclear. CDR3 sequence reads: CASSFRNEQFF. The CDR3 coding sequence is TGTGCCAGCAGCTTTCGGAACGAGCAGTTCTTC.